This is a list of T cell receptor beta chains from one sample in a study of OX40 agonist ivuxolimab in advanced cancers. The data were produced by immunoSEQ multiplex PCR, yet TCRdb's version contains in-frame clones alone and is incomplete. The data contain some 15,000 clones, about 80% of them singletons. The input for sequencing was CD4+ or CD8+ T cells sorted from blood, taken in a trial of the OX40 agonist ivuxolimab. Every receptor here comes from an adult with an advanced solid tumor such as melanoma, head and neck, liver or kidney cancer. The CDR3 runs from the conserved cysteine through the conserved F or W. Each record gives: D gene, J gene, V gene, clone size, CDR3 DNA, CDR3 protein. The D gene is left open where the match is weak. Rows give clone size only sometimes, using once, few, many, or a class for an expanded clone.

NA	TRBJ1-2	TRBV11-2	NA	TGTGCCAGCAGTTATAATGACTATGGCTACACCTTC	CASSYNDYGYTF
NA	TRBJ2-3	TRBV10-1	NA	TGCGCCAGCAGTGAGTCGGGCACAGATACGCAGTATTTT	CASSESGTDTQYF
NA	TRBJ1-1	TRBV5-4	NA	TGTGCCAGCAGCTTGTACAGGGCTAACACTGAAGCTTTCTTT	CASSLYRANTEAFF
TRBD2	TRBJ2-6	TRBV7-3	NA	TGTGCCAGCAGCCCCTATGGGGGGGGGTCGTCCAACGTCCTGACTTTC	CASSPYGGGSSNVLTF
TRBD2	TRBJ2-2	TRBV6-5	once	TGTGCCAGCAGTCTAACTAGCGGGATCACCGGGGAGCTGTTTTTT	CASSLTSGITGELFF
TRBD2	TRBJ2-1	TRBV6-6	NA	TGTGCCAGCAGTCCCCGACTAGCGGGAGGGAGAGAGGAGCAGTTCTTC	CASSPRLAGGREEQFF
NA	TRBJ2-6	TRBV6-4	NA	TGTGCCAGCAGTGAGGACAGCTCTGGGGCCAACGTCCTGACTTTC	CASSEDSSGANVLTF
TRBD1	TRBJ2-1	TRBV6-1	NA	TGTGCCAGCAGGGAGGGACAGGGATACAATGAGCAGTTCTTC	CASREGQGYNEQFF
NA	TRBJ1-4	TRBV19	NA	TGTGCCAGTAGCCCAACCCGCGGGACAACAACTAATGAAAAACTGTTTTTT	CASSPTRGTTTNEKLFF
NA	TRBJ2-5	TRBV10-1	NA	TGCGCCAGCAGTGAGTCGTTCACGGCCGAAGAGACCCAGTACTTC	CASSESFTAEETQYF
NA	TRBJ2-1	TRBV15	NA	TGTGCCACCAGTAGGAGGGTCAATGAGCAGTTCTTC	CATSRRVNEQFF
NA	TRBJ2-3	TRBV4-1	NA	TGCGCCAGCAGCCAATCCTGGACGGGAGATACGCAGTATTTT	CASSQSWTGDTQYF
TRBD2	TRBJ2-3	TRBV15	NA	TGTGCCACCAGTCGAGCGGGGAGGGAGCAGTATTTT	CATSRAGREQYF
NA	TRBJ1-2	TRBV27	NA	TGTGCCAGCCGCTCCCCACCCTGGGACGGCAACTATGGCTACACCTTC	CASRSPPWDGNYGYTF
NA	TRBJ2-3	TRBV7-8	once	TGTGCCAGCAGCTTGGACTATAGCACAGATACGCAGTATTTT	CASSLDYSTDTQYF
TRBD2	TRBJ2-5	TRBV30	NA	TGTGCCTGGAGCGTTTGGAGCGGGAGGGCCGGGGAGACCCAGTACTTC	CAWSVWSGRAGETQYF
NA	TRBJ2-1	TRBV9	NA	TGTGCCAGCAGCGTAGACGGCCAGACCTACAATGAGCAGTTCTTC	CASSVDGQTYNEQFF
NA	TRBJ2-1	TRBV6-1	NA	TGTGCCAGCAGTGAAATAGGCTCCTACAATGAGCAGTTCTTC	CASSEIGSYNEQFF
NA	TRBJ1-4	TRBV4-2	NA	TGTGCCAGCAGCCAAGAAAGGGGCCTAGGAAGTGAAAAACTGTTTTTT	CASSQERGLGSEKLFF
TRBD2	TRBJ2-1	TRBV6-1	NA	TGTGCCAGCAGTCAAAGCGGGGCGTCCTACAATGAGCAGTTCTTC	CASSQSGASYNEQFF
NA	TRBJ2-1	TRBV13	NA	TGTGCCAGCAGCTTAGGGCAGGGCAATGAGCAGTTCTTC	CASSLGQGNEQFF
NA	TRBJ1-5	TRBV23-1	NA	TGCGCCAGTCCTCCCCCGGGGGAATTGGGTAGCAATCAGCCCCAGCATTTT	CASPPPGELGSNQPQHF
NA	TRBJ1-1	TRBV9	once	TGTGCCAGCAGCCCTTCGGGGCACACTGAAGCTTTCTTT	CASSPSGHTEAFF
TRBD1	TRBJ2-7	TRBV4-1	NA	TGCGCCAGCAGCCACCCAGGGGGAAATTCCTACGAGCAGTACTTC	CASSHPGGNSYEQYF
NA	TRBJ1-1	TRBV6-5	NA	TGTGCCAGCAGTTTGGGGGGGGCTTCTGAAGCTTTCTTT	CASSLGGASEAFF
TRBD2	TRBJ2-7	TRBV7-2	NA	TGTGCCAGCAGCTTAACTAGCGGGAGCGCCTCCTACGAGCAGTACTTC	CASSLTSGSASYEQYF
NA	TRBJ1-4	TRBV9	medium-sized	TGTGCCAGCAGCTCCGCTGATGAAAAACTGTTTTTT	CASSSADEKLFF
NA	TRBJ1-1	TRBV2	few	TGTGCCAGCAGTGTTGGGAACACTGAAGCTTTCTTT	CASSVGNTEAFF
NA	TRBJ1-6	TRBV27	NA	TGTGCCAGCAGTCCTCCCCAAGGGGCCCTCCACTTT	CASSPPQGALHF
NA	TRBJ2-3	TRBV7-9	NA	TGTGCCAGCAGCTTCTACACAGATACGCAGTATTTT	CASSFYTDTQYF
NA	TRBJ2-7	TRBV27	NA	TGTGCCAGCAGTCATCAGCCCCCTGGGGGAGAGCAGTACTTC	CASSHQPPGGEQYF
NA	TRBJ2-1	TRBV27	NA	TGTGCCAGCAGGGTAATTGGCTCCTACAATGAGCAGTTCTTC	CASRVIGSYNEQFF
NA	TRBJ2-7	TRBV19	NA	TGTGCCAGTAGCCCGGCGGGCTCCTACGAGCAGTACTTC	CASSPAGSYEQYF
NA	TRBJ2-7	TRBV21-1	NA	TGTGCCAGCAGCCCCCCGGGGGACCAGGGAGAGCAGTACTTC	CASSPPGDQGEQYF
TRBD2	TRBJ2-1	TRBV5-5	NA	TGTGCCAGCAGCTTAGACCGGACTAGCGCCAGAAATGAGCAGTTCTTC	CASSLDRTSARNEQFF
NA	TRBJ2-1	TRBV5-6	NA	TGTGCCAGCAGCCCGGAGGTCGGTGAGCAGTTCTTC	CASSPEVGEQFF
NA	TRBJ2-3	TRBV6-6	NA	TGTGCCAGCAGTCTTCTCACAGATACGCAGTATTTT	CASSLLTDTQYF
NA	TRBJ1-5	TRBV2	NA	TGTGCCAGCAGTGACGGGTGGACCGATCAGCCCCAGCATTTT	CASSDGWTDQPQHF
NA	TRBJ2-7	TRBV9	once	TGTGCCAGCAGCGTAGAACCACAGGACATTTACGAGCAGTACTTC	CASSVEPQDIYEQYF
NA	TRBJ2-7	TRBV5-1	once	TGCGCCAGCAGCTTGGGAGTCGGGGGTAGATTAACCTACGAGCAGTACTTC	CASSLGVGGRLTYEQYF
TRBD2	TRBJ2-3	TRBV2	once	TGTGCCAGCCTAAAACTAGCGGGAGCGCCAGATACGCAGTATTTT	CASLKLAGAPDTQYF
NA	TRBJ2-2	TRBV6-4	NA	TGTGCCAGCAGTGACTCGACAACCGGGGAGCTGTTTTTT	CASSDSTTGELFF
NA	TRBJ1-1	TRBV6-5	NA	TGTGCCAGCAGTTCAGGTCCTGAAGCTTTCTTT	CASSSGPEAFF
NA	TRBJ2-1	TRBV28	medium-sized	TGTGCCAGCAGGCCAGACAGGAGCTCCTACAATGAGCAGTTCTTC	CASRPDRSSYNEQFF
NA	TRBJ2-1	TRBV6-1	NA	TGTGCCAGCAGTGAAAACGGGCTGGACTACAATGAGCAGTTCTTC	CASSENGLDYNEQFF
NA	TRBJ1-6	TRBV6-6	NA	TGTGCCAGCCACACGCAGGGTCGAAATTCACCCCTCCACTTT	CASHTQGRNSPLHF
NA	TRBJ1-1	TRBV28	once	TGTGCCAGCAGTTTAAATTTTAGACGGATGAACACTGAAGCTTTCTTT	CASSLNFRRMNTEAFF
NA	TRBJ2-2	TRBV4-1	NA	TGCGCCAGCAGCCAAGATGGCAGGGCGGGGGAGCTGTTTTTT	CASSQDGRAGELFF
NA	TRBJ1-1	TRBV29-1	NA	TGCAGCGTTGGGCCGGGACTCAACACTGAAGCTTTCTTT	CSVGPGLNTEAFF
NA	TRBJ1-2	TRBV7-9	NA	TGTGCCAGCAGCCTGGAGTATGGCTACACCTTC	CASSLEYGYTF
NA	TRBJ2-1	TRBV27	once	TGTGCCAGCGAACCTGGGGGGGGCTTTCAGAGTGAGCAGTTCTTC	CASEPGGGFQSEQFF
NA	TRBJ1-1	TRBV5-6	medium-sized	TGTGCCAGCAGCACCCGGGGGGCCACTGAAGCTTTCTTT	CASSTRGATEAFF
NA	TRBJ1-1	TRBV9	NA	TGTGCCAGCAGCGTGGGAGGCGACGCTGAAGCTTTCTTT	CASSVGGDAEAFF
NA	TRBJ1-5	TRBV7-9	NA	TGTGCCAGCAGCTTAGGGGACGGGGCCCTAAGGCCCCAGCATTTT	CASSLGDGALRPQHF